Shown below are 30 T cell receptor beta chains from a single sample sequenced in a study of T cell changes during pregnancy in multiple sclerosis (dated by TCRdb to the late 2010s). Libraries were made using the immunoSEQ multiplex PCR assay. TCRdb's version of the immuneACCESS table is confined to in-frame rearrangements and falls short of the full clone set. An unresolved V gene accounts for under half of the shortfall where checked; the remainder is of unknown origin. This sample lists tens of thousands of clones; approximately 91% were detected once. The leading ten clones occupy 3.5% to 5.5% of the sample. Sequenced here: peripheral blood, sampled in the second trimester of pregnancy. These receptors were taken from a female donor in good health, enrolled as a control in a pregnancy study.

The chain carries TRBV25-1 and TRBJ2-1; 8 nucleotides match TRBD1. This CDR3 is 16 amino acids long. CDR1 MGHDK and CDR2 SYGVNS come from the germline V gene. V was pared by 2 bases and J by 7 bases, with 10 bases of the junction left unmatched. The CDR3 nucleotides are TGTGCCAGCAGTGAAAGGGGGGAGTACAGGGGGAATGAGCAGTTCTTC. This translates into CASSERGEYRGNEQFF.

CDR3 sequence (DNA): TGTGCCATCGGACAGATCGACAGGAACACTGAAGCTTTCTTT. Amino acids: CAIGQIDRNTEAFF. The chain carries TRBV10-3 and TRBJ1-1; a weak D match, TRBD1 (6 bases). CDR1 and CDR2 (germline): ENHRY, SYGVKD. V lost 8 bases and J 1 base, leaving 14 bases between the germline ends. This CDR3 is 14 amino acids long.

The rearrangement links TRBV4-1 to TRBJ2-7; 8 bases fit TRBD1. This CDR3 region has 15 residues. Germline CDR1 and CDR2: MGHRA and YSYEKL. After removal of 1 base from V and 4 bases from J, the junction contained 6 bases not matched to a gene. CDR3 coding DNA: TGCGCCAGCAGCCAAGGGGACAGGTCGTATTACGAGCAGTACTTC. Translated, it gives CASSQGDRSYYEQYF.

The V call is TRBV9, the J call TRBJ2-7; the D gene is possibly TRBD2 (6 bases). CDR1 is SGDLS and CDR2 is YYNGEE in the germline V gene. The V gene lost 0 bases and the J gene lost 6 bases, with 10 bases spanning the gap. The CDR3 has 13 residues. The CDR3: CASSVVLGGEQYF. CDR3 DNA sequence: TGTGCCAGCAGCGTAGTCCTCGGGGGCGAGCAGTACTTC.

In DNA form, the CDR3 reads TGTGCCAGCAGCCGGACACTGGGTAATAGCAATCAGCCCCAGCATTTT. It codes for CASSRTLGNSNQPQHF. The chain employs TRBV11-2 and TRBJ1-5; a weak D match, TRBD1 (5 bases). This CDR3 is 16 amino acids long. Germline CDR1 and CDR2: SGHAT and FQNNGV. V gave up 5 bases and J gave up 0 bases, with 14 bases separating them.

The chain carries TRBV18 and TRBJ2-7; 7 nucleotides align to TRBD1. Losses at the gene ends were 6 bases for V and 2 bases for J; bases not matched to a gene: 7. Germline CDR1 KGHSH, CDR2 LQKENI. The CDR3 loop spans 14 amino acids. DNA for the CDR3: TGTGCCAGCTCCGAGGGGACAGCACCCTACGAGCAGTACTTC. It translates to CASSEGTAPYEQYF.

This clone was observed a handful of times. The chain combines TRBV6-4 with TRBJ2-1; D perhaps matches TRBD1 (7 bases). The CDR3 has 15 residues. Germline V gene data show CDR1 as MRHNA and CDR2 as SNTAGT. The V gene lost 6 bases and the J gene lost 6 bases, with 18 bases spanning the gap. The CDR3 here is CASSQGGGESNEQFF. In DNA form, the CDR3 reads TGTGCCAGCAGCCAAGGAGGGGGCGAAAGCAATGAGCAGTTCTTC.

The chain combines TRBV7-9 with TRBJ2-7, with 10 bases identical to TRBD2. The V segment lost 1 base and the J segment 13 bases; nucleotides outside the gene matches: 13. Germline values: CDR1 SEHNR, CDR2 FQNEAQ (reference sequence). The CDR3 spans 15 residues. The CDR3 spells CASSLEVASGGTTYF. CDR3 bases: TGTGCCAGCAGCTTAGAGGTGGCTAGCGGGGGAACTACTTACTTC.

CDR3 protein: CASKIPDRDYEQYF. CDR3 in DNA: TGTGCCAGCAAGATCCCGGACAGGGACTACGAGCAGTACTTC. The rearrangement links TRBV28 to TRBJ2-7; TRBD1 matches 8 bases. V trimming: 7 bases; J trimming: 3 bases; junction bases outside the gene matches: 8. Germline lookup yields CDR1 MDHEN and CDR2 SYDVKM. The CDR3 covers 14 residues.

J is TRBJ2-7 and V is TRBV18; unclear D gene. Germline CDR1 KGHSH, CDR2 LQKENI. The CDR3 is 11 residues long. Trimming took off 2 bases at V and 8 bases at J, with 7 bases between the two ends. The CDR3 reads CASSPSEKQYF. The DNA of the CDR3 is TGTGCCAGCTCACCAAGCGAAAAGCAGTACTTC. Drawing the rest from reference TRBV18 and TRBJ2-7, the complete variable domain is NAGVMQNPRHLVRRRGQEARLRCSPMKGHSHVYWYRQLPEEGLKFMVYLQKENIIDESGMPKERFSAEFPKEGPSILRIQQVVRGDSAAYFCASSPSEKQYFGPGTRLTVT.

The rearrangement uses TRBV9 and TRBJ1-2, with D tentatively TRBD1 (6 bases). Trimming removed 3 bases from V and 3 bases from J, with 9 bases in between. The CDR3 is 13 amino acids. Germline CDR1 SGDLS, CDR2 YYNGEE. CDR3 amino acids: CASSDRTDYGYTF. CDR3 sequence (DNA): TGTGCCAGCAGCGACAGGACAGACTATGGCTACACCTTC. Full variable domain (outside the CDR3, taken from reference TRBV9 and TRBJ1-2): DSGVTQTPKHLITATGQRVTLRCSPRSGDLSVYWYQQSLDQGLQFLIQYYNGEERAKGNILERFSAQQFPDLHSELNLSSLELGDSALYFCASSDRTDYGYTFGSGTRLTVV.

The sample holds one count of this clone. The CDR3 DNA sequence: TGTGCCAGCAGTGACGATTGGACAGGCTCCTATAATTCACCCCTCCACTTT. Protein sequence: CASSDDWTGSYNSPLHF. The gene calls are TRBV2 and TRBJ1-6; TRBD1 agrees at 7 bases. Losses at the gene ends were 3 bases for V and 0 bases for J; bases not matched to a gene: 5. Germline loops: CDR1 SNHLY, CDR2 FYNNEI. The CDR3 sequence is 17 residues long.

This chain connects TRBV2 to TRBJ2-1; TRBD2 aligns across 9 bases. Germline trimming cut 11 bases from V and 7 bases from J; bases unmatched to any gene: 12. The CDR3 spans 14 residues. Germline V gives CDR1 SNHLY, CDR2 FYNNEI. CDR3 protein: CASYGAGGLNEQFF. CDR3 DNA sequence: TGTGCCTCCTACGGGGCGGGAGGGTTGAATGAGCAGTTCTTC.

This rearrangement joins TRBV5-1 to TRBJ2-2; a weak D match, TRBD1 (6 bases). V was cut by 7 bases and J by 2 bases, with 12 bases left in between. Germline V gene sequence: CDR1 SGHRS, CDR2 YFSETQ. The CDR3 sequence is 14 residues long. The CDR3 nucleotides are TGCGCCAGCCTACAGGGCCCAAACACCGGGGAGCTGTTTTTT. It codes for CASLQGPNTGELFF.

CDR3 coding DNA: TGTGCCAGCAGTGAACTAGCGGGAGGCAATGAGCAGTTCTTC. This encodes CASSELAGGNEQFF. The chain uses TRBV6-1 and TRBJ2-1; 11 bases agree with TRBD2. The length of the CDR3 is 14 residues. Losses at the gene ends were 2 bases for V and 6 bases for J; bases not matched to a gene: 0. Germline V gene sequence: CDR1 MNHNS, CDR2 SASEGT.

This rearrangement joins TRBV5-1 to TRBJ1-1; 8 nucleotides line up with TRBD1. With V trimmed by 4 bases and J by 1 base, 9 bases remained unmatched. Germline lookup yields CDR1 SGHRS and CDR2 YFSETQ. This CDR3 region has 16 residues. DNA for the CDR3: TGCGCCAGCAGCAATCAGGGGGCGTGGGGGAACACTGAAGCTTTCTTT. Its protein product is CASSNQGAWGNTEAFF.

The CDR3 DNA follows: TGTGCCAGCATTCTAAAATATCGGGGAGGGGTCGGTGGAGAGACCCAGTACTTC. Protein product: CASILKYRGGVGGETQYF. This rearrangement joins TRBV27 to TRBJ2-5; TRBD2 agrees at 7 bases. Trimming removed 7 bases from V and 4 bases from J; junction bases left unmatched: 21. The CDR3 is 18 residues long. Germline V gene data show CDR1 as MNHEY and CDR2 as SMNVEV (reference sequence).

The chain joins TRBV28 to TRBJ1-4, with a possible D match to TRBD1 (6 bases). V was clipped by 5 bases and J by 8 bases, with 18 bases between them. The CDR3 has 15 residues. CDR1 is MDHEN, CDR2 SYDVKM, per germline. The CDR3 spells CASSPRTAPREKLFF. Here the CDR3 DNA reads TGTGCCAGCAGTCCCAGGACAGCCCCTAGAGAAAAACTGTTTTTT.

The chain uses TRBV27 and TRBJ1-2; 9 positions agree with TRBD1. Germline values: CDR1 MNHEY, CDR2 SMNVEV (reference sequence). V gave up 10 bases and J gave up 4 bases; unmatched junction bases: 13. The CDR3 loop spans 15 amino acids. In DNA, the CDR3 is TGTGCCACCAAGCCCGGACAGGGGTTGGGCTATGGCTACACCTTC. Translation: CATKPGQGLGYGYTF.

This clone was seen only once. The chain recombines TRBV29-1 with TRBJ1-3; the D gene is possibly TRBD1 (6 bases). CDR1 is SQVTM and CDR2 is ANQGSEA in the germline V gene. The CDR3 is 15 amino acids. The V gene lost 0 bases and the J gene lost 5 bases, with 14 bases spanning the gap. CDR3 nucleotides: TGCAGCGTTGAAGACCTTACAGGGACCCGAAACACCATATATTTT. It codes for CSVEDLTGTRNTIYF.

CDR3 in amino acids: CASRRDRGRSTDTQYF. The CDR3 bases are TGCGCCAGCAGACGGGACAGGGGGCGTAGCACAGATACGCAGTATTTT. The chain uses TRBV5-1 and TRBJ2-3; 12 nucleotides match TRBD1. The trim removed 5 bases at V and 0 bases at J, leaving 4 bases unmatched. CDR1 SGHRS and CDR2 YFSETQ come from the germline V gene. The CDR3 loop spans 16 amino acids.

This sequence joins TRBV25-1 and TRBJ1-1; weak D call: TRBD1 (5 bases). Germline V CDR1 and CDR2: MGHDK, SYGVNS. This CDR3 region has 14 residues. Trimming shortened V by 2 bases and J by 1 base, and 8 bases separated the two germline ends. In nucleotides, the CDR3 is TGTGCCAGCAGTGAAAACACAGGGAACACTGAAGCTTTCTTT. This codes for CASSENTGNTEAFF.

V gene TRBV29-1 combines with J gene TRBJ1-2; TRBD1 aligns across 8 bases. In germline, CDR1 is SQVTM, CDR2 ANQGSEA. Germline trimming cut 3 bases from V and 6 bases from J; bases unmatched to any gene: 9. The CDR3 sequence is 14 residues long. The chain's CDR3 is CSVDGALTGDGYTF. The CDR3 region has the DNA TGCAGCGTTGATGGGGCCCTGACAGGGGATGGCTACACCTTC. The full variable domain, rest sourced from reference TRBV29-1 and TRBJ1-2, is SAVISQKPSRDICQRGTSLTIQCQVDSQVTMMFWYRQQPGQSLTLIATANQGSEATYESGFVIDKFPISRPNLTFSTLTVSNMSPEDSSIYLCSVDGALTGDGYTFGSGTRLTVV.

This chain links TRBV29-1 with TRBJ1-1; 8 bases are a match to TRBD1. The V and J ends lost 7 bases and 0 bases, in that order; junction bases with no gene match: 7. From germline, CDR1 is SQVTM and CDR2 ANQGSEA. The CDR3 loop spans 14 amino acids. As DNA, the CDR3 is TGCAGCGCTACGGGACAGGACATGAACACTGAAGCTTTCTTT. This translates into CSATGQDMNTEAFF.

The chain uses TRBV18 and TRBJ2-5; the match to TRBD1 covers 9 bases. Germline CDR1 KGHSH, CDR2 LQKENI. The V gene end was trimmed by 3 bases and the J gene end by 2 bases; junction bases not matched to a gene: 4. This CDR3 has 15 residues. CDR3 region: CASSPTTGGQETQYF. As DNA, the CDR3 is TGTGCCAGCTCACCGACGACAGGGGGGCAAGAGACCCAGTACTTC.

The chain links TRBV9 to TRBJ2-3; possibly TRBD1 for D (6 bases). The germline V gene encodes CDR1 SGDLS and CDR2 YYNGEE. The CDR3 has 15 amino acids. With 1 base removed from V and 1 base from J, the gap between germline ends came to 10 bases. The CDR3 DNA follows: TGTGCCAGCAGCGTAATAGGACAGCGCACAGATACGCAGTATTTT. Its translation is CASSVIGQRTDTQYF.

The chain carries TRBV7-8 and TRBJ2-7; D is uncertain. V lost 2 bases and J lost 5, with 10 bases in between. CDR1 is SGHVS and CDR2 is FQNEAQ in the germline V gene. This CDR3 is built from 13 residues. For the CDR3, the DNA is TGTGCCAGCAGCTTATTAGACGCGGACGAGCAGTACTTC. Its protein product is CASSLLDADEQYF. The full variable domain, with the rest looked up from reference TRBV7-8 and TRBJ2-7, is GAGVSQSPRYKVAKRGQDVALRCDPISGHVSLFWYQQALGQGPEFLTYFQNEAQLDKSGLPSDRFFAERPEGSVSTLKIQRTQQEDSAVYLCASSLLDADEQYFGPGTRLTVT.

V gene TRBV18 combines with J gene TRBJ2-3; 10 positions agree with TRBD2. Germline loops: CDR1 KGHSH, CDR2 LQKENI. With 3 bases clipped from V and 3 bases from J, the junction kept 12 bases outside the gene matches. The CDR3 totals 18 residues. CDR3 DNA sequence: TGTGCCAGCTCACCTCTCAGCGGGGGGGCCGTGGTGACAGATACGCAGTATTTT. It specifies CASSPLSGGAVVTDTQYF.

CDR3: CASSEWASLWEQFF. The CDR3, as DNA: TGCGCCAGCAGTGAGTGGGCAAGTTTGTGGGAGCAGTTCTTC. The rearrangement uses TRBV10-2 and TRBJ2-1; D unresolved. The CDR3 length is 14 residues. CDR1 is WSHSY, CDR2 SAAADI, per germline. With 1 base removed from V and 10 bases from J, the gap between germline ends came to 14 bases.

The rearrangement uses TRBV7-9 and TRBJ1-4, with TRBD1 identical over 8 bases. The V and J ends lost 6 bases and 3 bases, in that order; junction bases with no gene match: 0. Germline CDR1 and CDR2: SEHNR and FQNEAQ (reference sequence). The CDR3 extends over 13 amino acids. This CDR3 reads CASRQGANEKLFF. The CDR3 nucleotides read TGTGCCAGCAGACAGGGGGCTAATGAAAAACTGTTTTTT.